The present T cell receptor beta chain was sequenced within a study of beta chain features in type 1 diabetes. Study-level findings and limits: The study found fewer insertions and more deletions at VDJ junctions in type 1 diabetes patients. Patients with Type 1 diabetes showed moderately but significantly shorter TCRB CDR3s in all four CD4+ subsets.

As for this clone: Its antigen is not known.

The authors reverse transcribed all of the isolated RNA, so sequencing captured expressed TCRB transcripts. The data were produced by immunoSEQ multiplex PCR, yet TCRdb's version contains in-frame clones alone and is incomplete. The sample holds hundreds of thousands of clones, roughly 16% seen once. This CDR3 is 15 amino acids long. Germline V gene data show CDR1 as KGHSH and CDR2 as LQKENI. The V and J ends lost 0 bases and 3 bases respectively, with 9 bases between them. The chain employs TRBV18 and TRBJ1-5; the D is unclear. Sequenced: naive CD4+ T cells from blood. The TCR originated in a man aged 18 to 30 in good health. The chain's CDR3 is CASSPPGDNNQPQHF. Written as DNA, the CDR3 is TGTGCCAGCTCACCACCAGGTGACAACAATCAGCCCCAGCATTTT. The full variable domain, rest sourced from reference TRBV18 and TRBJ1-5, is NAGVMQNPRHLVRRRGQEARLRCSPMKGHSHVYWYRQLPEEGLKFMVYLQKENIIDESGMPKERFSAEFPKEGPSILRIQQVVRGDSAAYFCASSPPGDNNQPQHFGDGTRLSIL.